The subject of this entry is one T cell receptor (beta chain). There is no known antigen for this receptor. No much larger clonotype is one base removed from it; base qualities were not supplied. This sample is part of a study of cytomegalovirus exposure and HLA in healthy donors (dated by TCRdb to 2016 to 2017). Background for the entire study: According to a later analysis, the 120 or so validation repertoires were produced on the same platform as the approximately 610 repertoires of the first cohort. Along with the approximately 700-subject first cohort, a separate validation cohort of around 120 different subjects was used. To predict cytomegalovirus infection status, the study combined high-throughput TCR immunosequencing, statistical association of individual TCRs with disease status, and machine learning. The study aimed to test whether cataloging public T cell receptors could reveal signatures of past pathogen exposure.

Inclusive of the bounding cysteine and phenylalanine, the CDR3 is 16 residues long. Of the read, only the CDR3 DNA is kept; its 48 bases are in frame from base 1. Trimming accounts for 4 bases at V and 3 bases at J, while the number of junction bases matched to no gene is 11. CDR1 and CDR2 (SGHDN, FVKESK) derive from the germline V gene. What the research found in general, with its limitations: Most TCR sequences were observed very rarely across donors, whereas some public TCRs were present in many individuals. In vitro tests confirmed that a few of the cytomegalovirus-associated TCR beta chains recognize cytomegalovirus antigens. The authors suggested that the approach could potentially be generalized to other disease states and immunological phenotypes. The classifier was reported to diagnose cytomegalovirus status with high specificity and sensitivity in both the original and validation cohorts. A later analysis found that TCRs clustered in the first cohort also tended to co-occur in the 130 or so validation repertoires, with just under 95% of cluster scores above 0. The study gave a list of under 200 TCR beta chains associated with cytomegalovirus. A later analysis lacked HLA typing for the validation cohort, so it scored co-occurrence in that cohort across all 110 or so repertoires.

Donors formed part of the validation cohort, which comprised about 130 subjects and was distinct from the first cohort of 550 to 850 subjects. Receptors were amplified or captured by the immunoSEQ multiplex PCR assay. In the authors' own workflow: A statistical classification framework was built to diagnose cytomegalovirus status from the catalog of TCR beta chain sequences. The source is immuneACCESS, and TCRdb retained only in-frame sequences with V and J called. Part of the clones is not carried over; for the studies checked, unresolved V genes explain less than half of this, and the remainder is unexplained. D and trimming were read from the DNA, whereas the V and J calls and clone size are those reported in that table. This sample comprises some 130,000 clones, about 80% of them detected only once. 30% of the sample is in the top ten clones.

Sequenced input: PBMCs. This chain joins TRBV14 to TRBJ1-2, and 7 junction bases match TRBD1. This TCR was recovered from a man aged 25-45 years in good health and CMV-seropositive. CDR3 loop: CASSPYRGQWDYGYTF. The sequence in DNA is TGTGCCAGCAGCCCCTATAGGGGACAGTGGGACTATGGCTACACCTTC.